These 20 T cell receptor beta chains were all obtained from the same sample, sequenced in a study of blood T cell repertoires in COVID-19 (TCRdb year 2020). The library came from the immunoSEQ multiplex PCR assay. TCRdb took this table from immuneACCESS and kept in-frame rearrangements with V and J called. Such tables lack part of the clones; where checked against another copy, unresolved V genes explain under half of the gap, and the rest is unexplained. This sample holds some 150,000 clones; roughly 90% were observed only once. The ten largest account for 0.95% to 1.5% of the sample. The sample consisted of PBMCs or T cells enriched from blood (not recorded which). Receptors originate from a woman in her 30s with acute COVID-19.

The chain recombines TRBV2 with TRBJ1-6, with D possibly being TRBD1 (6 bases). CDR1 and CDR2 (germline): SNHLY, FYNNEI. This CDR3 has 13 amino acids. Trimming stripped 11 bases from V and 9 bases from J, with 17 bases between. The CDR3 nucleotides are TGTGCCGGGTCTAGACAGGAAGGTTCACCCCTCCACTTT. Protein sequence: CAGSRQEGSPLHF.

The chain combines TRBV19 with TRBJ2-3; 9 bases map to TRBD2. CDR1 is LNHDA and CDR2 is SQIVND in the germline V gene (reference sequence). The CDR3 is 15 amino acids. V was pared by 7 bases and J by 5 bases, with 10 bases of the junction left unmatched. The DNA of the CDR3 is TGTGCCAGTAATCCTAGCGGGATATGGGGAGATACGCAGTATTTT. Protein product: CASNPSGIWGDTQYF.

This clone was picked up a small number of times. This chain joins TRBV7-2 and TRBJ1-3; D unresolved. V shed 5 bases and J shed 0 bases, with 14 bases lying between them. This CDR3 is built from 16 residues. Per germline, CDR1 SGHTA and CDR2 FQGNSA. CDR3 sequence (DNA): TGTGCCAGCAGCCCCCTTTTGGCAAGCTCTGGAAACACCATATATTTT. This encodes CASSPLLASSGNTIYF.

Notes on this clone: The sample contains more than one DNA sequence encoding this CDR3. J is TRBJ2-1 and V is TRBV5-1; D is perhaps TRBD2 (6 bases). The CDR3 runs 15 residues. Germline CDR1 reads SGHRS; CDR2 reads YFSETQ. Trimming left V 0 bases short and J 2 bases short, with 9 bases between. Here the CDR3 reads CASSLEPGAYNEQFF. CDR3 nucleotides: TGCGCCAGCAGCTTGGAACCGGGGGCCTACAATGAGCAGTTCTTC.

The V gene is TRBV30, the J gene TRBJ1-5, with 7 bases fitting TRBD1. This CDR3 is 14 amino acids long. V dropped 1 base and J dropped 3; count of bases not matched to a gene: 3. Germline V lookup: CDR1 GTSNPN, CDR2 SVGIG (reference sequence). CDR3 DNA sequence: TGTGCCTGGAGTGAGGGGACAGTCAATCAGCCCCAGCATTTT. Amino acids: CAWSEGTVNQPQHF.

The V gene is TRBV5-1, the J gene TRBJ1-2; 9 bases line up with TRBD1. The CDR3 length is 13 residues. V lost 3 bases to trimming and J lost 6 bases; unmatched junction nucleotides: 3. Germline CDR1 and CDR2: SGHRS and YFSETQ. As DNA, the CDR3 is TGCGCCAGCAGCTCGGGACAGGGTGATGGCTACACCTTC. This gives the protein CASSSGQGDGYTF.

Written as DNA, the CDR3 is TGTGCCAGCAGTGATTACAGGGACACCGGGGAGCTGTTTTTT. As protein: CASSDYRDTGELFF. The chain joins TRBV25-1 to TRBJ2-2; the D gene is possibly TRBD1 (6 bases). This CDR3 is built from 14 residues. Germline CDR1 MGHDK, CDR2 SYGVNS. Trimming took off 3 bases at V and 3 bases at J, with 8 bases between the two ends. Combining the CDR3 with reference TRBV25-1 and TRBJ2-2 gives the whole variable domain EADIYQTPRYLVIGTGKKITLECSQTMGHDKMYWYQQDPGMELHLIHYSYGVNSTEKGDLSSESTVSRIRTEHFPLTLESARPSHTSQYLCASSDYRDTGELFFGEGSRLTVL.

This clone was found once. The genes are TRBV20-1 and TRBJ2-7; 10 bases are a match to TRBD1. CDR3 length: 15 residues. Germline assignment: CDR1 DFQATT and CDR2 SNEGSKA (reference sequence). The V segment lost 3 bases and the J segment 1 base; nucleotides outside the gene matches: 6. The CDR3 reads CSASPGTGASYEQYF. The CDR3 DNA sequence: TGCAGTGCTAGTCCCGGGACAGGGGCTTCCTACGAGCAGTACTTC.

CDR3 protein: CAWSVGTGRSSYEQYF. The CDR3 DNA sequence: TGTGCCTGGAGTGTAGGAACAGGGAGAAGCTCCTACGAGCAGTACTTC. The chain is built from TRBV30 and TRBJ2-7; weak D call: TRBD1 (6 bases). Trimming removed 0 bases from V and 0 bases from J, with 15 bases in between. This CDR3 contains 16 residues. Germline CDR1 is GTSNPN and CDR2 is SVGIG (reference sequence).

V is TRBV5-1 and J is TRBJ1-1, with 9 bases aligning to TRBD1. The germline V gene has CDR1 SGHRS and CDR2 YFSETQ. J was trimmed by 1 base and V by 0 bases; bases with no gene match: 4. CDR3 length: 16 residues. CDR3 sequence: CASSLDRGPGNTEAFF. The DNA of the CDR3 is TGCGCCAGCAGCTTGGACAGGGGGCCGGGGAACACTGAAGCTTTCTTT.

This sequence joins TRBV28 and TRBJ2-1; perhaps TRBD2 as D (6 bases). Germline CDR1 MDHEN, CDR2 SYDVKM. CDR3 size: 15 residues. V was shortened by 8 bases and J by 1 base, with 15 bases between the two germline ends. The CDR3, as DNA: TGTGCCAGCGTCGGTCAGGGAGGATCCTACAATGAGCAGTTCTTC. Its translation: CASVGQGGSYNEQFF.

This clone came up a few times. The chain combines TRBV18 with TRBJ1-1; D may be TRBD1 (6 bases). CDR1 is KGHSH and CDR2 is LQKENI in the germline V gene. The CDR3 consists of 16 residues. V was cut by 3 bases and J by 5 bases, with 19 bases left in between. The CDR3 nucleotides read TGTGCCAGCTCACCCCTTAAGGGGGTAGTTGGGACTGAAGCTTTCTTT. Encoded protein: CASSPLKGVVGTEAFF.

The chain links TRBV19 to TRBJ2-7, with D possibly TRBD1 on 5 matching bases. The V gene's germline CDR1 is LNHDA and CDR2 SQIVND (reference sequence). Trimming shortened V by 6 bases and J by 4 bases, and 10 bases separated the two germline ends. The CDR3 sequence is 12 residues long. As DNA, the CDR3 is TGTGCCAGTAGGGGGCTGTCTTACGAGCAGTACTTC. Protein: CASRGLSYEQYF.

This clone was observed a single time. J is TRBJ1-1 and V is TRBV7-9; TRBD1 might be the D (6 bases). This CDR3 contains 16 residues. In germline, CDR1 is SEHNR, CDR2 FQNEAQ (reference sequence). V gave up 3 bases and J gave up 8 bases, with 22 bases separating them. The CDR3 DNA sequence: TGTGCCAGCAGCTTGGGGGCAGCCGGGGCCGTAGAGGAAGCTTTCTTT. As protein: CASSLGAAGAVEEAFF.

The chain links TRBV7-9 to TRBJ2-5, with D possibly TRBD2 on 5 matching bases. This CDR3 comprises 19 residues. Trimming removed 5 bases at V and 2 bases at J, with 27 bases between. The germline V gene has CDR1 SEHNR and CDR2 FQNEAQ (reference sequence). The CDR3 DNA reads TGTGCCAGCAGCCCCTACCCCGGACCGCGCGGACTGTTTCAAGAGACCCAGTACTTC. Protein sequence: CASSPYPGPRGLFQETQYF.

The rearrangement joins TRBV7-2 to TRBJ2-5; 10 positions agree with TRBD2. There are 14 residues in the CDR3. Germline CDR1 is SGHTA and CDR2 is FQGNSA. Losses at the gene ends were 3 bases for V and 5 bases for J; bases not matched to a gene: 3. CDR3 in DNA: TGTGCCAGCAGCTTCAAGCGGGAGGGGGAGACCCAGTACTTC. Translation gives CASSFKREGETQYF.

This clone occurred a few times. The chain recombines TRBV6-1 with TRBJ2-7; tentative D call: TRBD2 (6 bases). The CDR3 spans 15 residues. CDR1 MNHNS and CDR2 SASEGT come from the germline V gene. With 2 bases removed from V and 2 bases from J, the gap between germline ends came to 13 bases. CDR3 sequence reads: CASSESGGEAYEQYF. The CDR3 nucleotides are TGTGCCAGCAGTGAATCTGGCGGGGAGGCCTACGAGCAGTACTTC.

The chain couples TRBV14 to TRBJ1-1, with D possibly being TRBD1 (5 bases). CDR1 is SGHDN, CDR2 FVKESK, per germline. This CDR3 has 13 amino acids. Trimming stripped 4 bases from V and 4 bases from J, with 10 bases between. This CDR3 is CASSLRDPTEAFF. CDR3 bases: TGTGCCAGCAGCCTCAGGGATCCCACTGAAGCTTTCTTT.

In its sample, this clone was seen a few times. This chain connects TRBV11-2 to TRBJ1-4; a weak D match, TRBD1 (5 bases). There are 13 residues in the CDR3. V dropped 4 bases and J dropped 7 bases, with 10 bases sitting between them. Germline values: CDR1 SGHAT, CDR2 FQNNGV. CDR3 loop: CASSWTRGEKLFF. In DNA form, the CDR3 reads TGTGCCAGCAGCTGGACTAGGGGTGAAAAACTGTTTTTT.

The chain employs TRBV10-3 and TRBJ1-2, with 12 positions matching TRBD1. Germline V gene sequence: CDR1 ENHRY, CDR2 SYGVKD. The CDR3 totals 17 residues. V shed 6 bases, J shed 6 bases, and the junction held 14 bases outside the gene matches. The CDR3 loop reads CAISGLTGTGGKDGYTF. The CDR3 nucleotides are TGTGCCATCAGCGGTTTAACAGGGACAGGGGGCAAGGATGGCTACACCTTC.